Sequencing of this T cell receptor beta chain was carried out in a study of low-dose radiotherapy and immunotherapy resistance in tumors. cDNA synthesis used a TRAV/TRBV-specific primer set for both chains. Over roughly 20 PCR cycles, TCRs were amplified from a constant-region primer and V-primer adapter. TCRdb fed the reads into MiXCR, producing one record per CDR3 protein. Of roughly 19,000 distinct CDR3 sequences detected, approximately 79% appear once; the ten largest clones hold about an eighth. Inclusion covered patients whose advanced solid tumors lacked tumor-infiltrating lymphocytes. The sequence derives from a human donor with advanced metastatic prostate, ovarian, gallbladder or colorectal cancer (not recorded which). This table probably holds off-target reads from a library built for another chain.

The CDR3 spells CASSFRGSPLHF. Here the CDR3 DNA reads TGTGCCAGCAGCTTTAGGGGTTCACCCCTCCACTTT. The chain has TRBV13 and TRBJ1-6; D is possibly TRBD1 (5 bases). The CDR3 is made up of 12 amino acids. Germline loops: CDR1 PRHDT, CDR2 FYEKMQ (reference sequence). Trimming removed 3 bases from V and 9 bases from J, with 6 bases in between.